One sample yielded the 17 T cell receptor beta chains listed below, sequenced in a study of control samples from healthy donors and cancer patients. TCRdb's copy holds only in-frame clones and misses some; the assay was immunoSEQ multiplex PCR. The sample holds about 18,000 clones, around 80% seen once. Source material: PBMCs. These receptors were collected from a woman aged 70-85 years with lung cancer.

The gene calls are TRBV7-2 and TRBJ2-2; 14 nucleotides align to TRBD2. With V trimmed by 5 bases and J by 16 bases, 12 bases remained unmatched. The germline V gene encodes CDR1 SGHTA and CDR2 FQGNSA. The CDR3 spans 15 residues. CDR3 loop: CASSPRTSGRPDWFF. CDR3 sequence (DNA): TGTGCCAGCAGCCCCCGGACTAGCGGGAGGCCCGACTGGTTTTTT.

The rearrangement joins TRBV4-1 to TRBJ1-5; D is ambiguous. The CDR3 has 13 residues. The germline V gene encodes CDR1 MGHRA and CDR2 YSYEKL. The germline V and J ends were trimmed by 0 bases and 5 bases, with 5 bases remaining between them. CDR3 sequence (DNA): TGCGCCAGCAGCCAAGAAGGAGATCAGCCCCAGCATTTT. It encodes CASSQEGDQPQHF.

The V gene is TRBV7-2, the J gene TRBJ1-1; possibly TRBD1 for D (6 bases). Germline V gene data show CDR1 as SGHTA and CDR2 as FQGNSA. CDR3 length equals 14 residues. Trimming cost V 2 bases and J 6 bases, with 13 bases left between them. CDR3 coding DNA: TGTGCCAGCAGCTTACTGGGGGCTGGCGCTGAAGCTTTCTTT. Its protein is CASSLLGAGAEAFF. Full variable domain (remainder filled in from reference TRBV7-2 and TRBJ1-1): GAGVSQSPSNKVTEKGKDVELRCDPISGHTALYWYRQSLGQGLEFLIYFQGNSAPDKSGLPSDRFSAERTGGSVSTLTIQRTQQEDSAVYLCASSLLGAGAEAFFGQGTRLTVV.

This rearrangement joins TRBV7-9 to TRBJ1-4; 7 positions agree with TRBD1. The trim removed 5 bases at V and 3 bases at J, leaving 6 bases unmatched. The CDR3 runs to 15 residues. Per germline, CDR1 SEHNR and CDR2 FQNEAQ (reference sequence). The CDR3 spells CASSPTGTANEKLFF. CDR3 DNA: TGTGCCAGCAGCCCCACGGGGACAGCTAATGAAAAACTGTTTTTT. The full variable domain, with the rest looked up from reference TRBV7-9 and TRBJ1-4, is DTGVSQNPRHKITKRGQNVTFRCDPISEHNRLYWYRQTLGQGPEFLTYFQNEAQLEKSRLLSDRFSAERPKGSFSTLEIQRTEQGDSAMYLCASSPTGTANEKLFFGSGTQLSVL.

This sequence joins TRBV19 and TRBJ2-1; 10 nucleotides line up with TRBD2. V trimming: 5 bases; J trimming: 7 bases; junction bases outside the gene matches: 14. The CDR3 is made up of 17 amino acids. CDR1 and CDR2 (germline): LNHDA, SQIVND (reference sequence). CDR3 sequence reads: CASSPRTSGAVGNEQFF. DNA of the CDR3: TGTGCCAGTAGTCCAAGGACTAGCGGAGCGGTGGGGAATGAGCAGTTCTTC.

The J gene is TRBJ2-5, the V gene TRBV24-1; TRBD2 matches at 8 bases. CDR3 length: 14 residues. The ends lost 4 bases at V and 9 bases at J; junction bases unmatched: 9. Per germline, CDR1 KGHDR and CDR2 SFDVKD. CDR3 DNA: TGTGCCACCAGTGACCCCGTGGTAGCGGGGTCCCAGTACTTC. It yields the protein CATSDPVVAGSQYF.

The J gene is TRBJ2-1, the V gene TRBV14; 16 nucleotides align to TRBD2. With V trimmed by 4 bases and J by 15 bases, 6 bases remained unmatched. This CDR3 contains 14 residues. Looked up from germline, CDR1 is SGHDN and CDR2 is FVKESK. CDR3 residues: CASSPGLAGGDRFF. CDR3 nucleotide sequence: TGTGCCAGCAGCCCGGGACTAGCGGGAGGGGATCGGTTCTTC.

The count of this clone is one. The V gene is TRBV12-3 or TRBV12-4, the J gene TRBJ2-2; the D is unclear. The length of the CDR3 is 12 residues. V gave up 3 bases and J gave up 8 bases, with 7 bases separating them. The CDR3 loop reads CASSFNAGELFF. DNA for the CDR3: TGTGCCAGCAGTTTTAATGCAGGGGAGCTGTTTTTT.

The chain uses TRBV30 and TRBJ2-2; 7 positions match TRBD2. V was clipped by 1 base and J by 5 bases; unmatched bases: 7. CDR1 GTSNPN and CDR2 SVGIG come from the germline V gene (reference sequence). The CDR3 contains 15 residues. The CDR3 is CAWSGNGRITGELFF. Here the CDR3 DNA reads TGTGCCTGGAGTGGGAACGGGAGGATTACCGGGGAGCTGTTTTTT.

This clone was recorded once. This rearrangement joins TRBV5-4 to TRBJ2-7, with 8 bases identical to TRBD2. Germline CDR1 SGHNT, CDR2 YYREEE (reference sequence). V lost 4 bases, J lost 3 bases, and 6 bases stayed unmatched. There are 14 residues in the CDR3. The CDR3 DNA reads TGTGCCAGCAGCCGGGAGGGGCCAATCTACGAGCAGTACTTC. Amino acids: CASSREGPIYEQYF.

CDR3 nucleotide sequence: TGTGCCAGCTCCCCCACCACCATAGCGAGCCCCTACAATGAGCAGTTCTTC. This translates into CASSPTTIASPYNEQFF. The chain recombines TRBV18 with TRBJ2-1; the D gene is possibly TRBD2 (5 bases). The germline V gene has CDR1 KGHSH and CDR2 LQKENI. The CDR3 contains 17 residues. V dropped 6 bases and J dropped 2 bases, with 20 bases sitting between them.

V and J are TRBV6-2 or TRBV6-3 and TRBJ1-6, with 7 bases fitting TRBD1. Germline loops: CDR1 MNHEY, CDR2 SVGEGT. This CDR3 has 19 residues. Trimming at V came to 2 bases and at J to 0 bases, leaving 10 bases not matched to a gene. The CDR3 sequence is CASSYPPGTASSYNSPLHF. CDR3 DNA: TGTGCCAGCAGTTACCCCCCCGGGACAGCCAGCTCCTATAATTCACCCCTCCACTTT.

The chain carries TRBV7-2 and TRBJ2-1; 7 positions match TRBD2. Germline V gene data show CDR1 as SGHTA and CDR2 as FQGNSA. The ends lost 6 bases at V and 4 bases at J; junction bases unmatched: 6. This CDR3 is built from 14 residues. For the CDR3, the DNA is TGTGCCAGCAGGGGAGGGCCGGGATACAATGAGCAGTTCTTC. Translation gives CASRGGPGYNEQFF.

V is TRBV10-3 and J is TRBJ2-2; D ambiguous. The germline V gene encodes CDR1 ENHRY and CDR2 SYGVKD. CDR3 length equals 14 residues. The V end lost 8 bases, the J end lost 5 bases, and 15 bases lay between the germline ends. CDR3 amino acids: CAIGRTGTTGELFF. CDR3 DNA: TGTGCCATCGGTCGAACGGGCACAACCGGGGAGCTGTTTTTT.

The V call is TRBV5-4, the J call TRBJ2-6, with 10 bases lining up with TRBD1. Per germline, CDR1 SGHNT and CDR2 YYREEE (reference sequence). The CDR3 sequence is 16 residues long. The J segment lost 2 bases and the V segment lost 3 bases, leaving 2 bases of the junction unmatched. CDR3 sequence: CASSSGTGAGANVLTF. CDR3 DNA sequence: TGTGCCAGCAGCTCCGGGACAGGGGCTGGGGCCAACGTCCTGACTTTC.

The rearrangement links TRBV3-1 (or the pseudogene TRBV3-2) to TRBJ1-1, with D perhaps matching TRBD1 (6 bases). CDR3 length: 15 amino acids. Germline V gives CDR1 LGHDT, CDR2 YNNKEL (reference sequence). With 1 base removed from V and 4 bases from J, the gap between germline ends came to 13 bases. The CDR3 loop reads CASSQGGPRGTEAFF. CDR3 nucleotides: TGTGCCAGCAGCCAAGGAGGACCCAGGGGCACTGAAGCTTTCTTT.

V is TRBV6-6 and J is TRBJ1-5, with D possibly TRBD1 on 6 matching bases. This CDR3 is built from 15 residues. V gave up 5 bases and J gave up 0 bases, with 11 bases separating them. Germline-derived CDR1 and CDR2 are MNHNY and SVGAGI (reference sequence). Here the CDR3 reads CASSQQGNSNQPQHF. The CDR3, as DNA: TGTGCCAGCAGTCAACAGGGTAATAGCAATCAGCCCCAGCATTTT.